This T cell receptor (beta chain) is drawn from a study of cytomegalovirus exposure and HLA in healthy donors. Study context: An early data release held tens of millions of unique TCRs from HLA-typed donors.

V trimming: 1 base; J trimming: 0 bases; junction bases outside the gene matches: 3. CDR3 size: 18 residues. CDR1 is SSHAT, CDR2 FNYEAQ, per germline (reference sequence). The PCR made use of 60 Vbeta and 13 Jbeta primers. The assay was immunoSEQ multiplex PCR, and TCRdb's table has in-frame clones only and misses some. The sample yields approximately 100,000 clones, around four fifths seen once. The clonotype originates from a middle-aged man in good health and CMV-seronegative. Sequencing was performed on PBMCs. V is TRBV7-7 and J is TRBJ2-1, with 13 bases matching TRBD2. The CDR3: CASSLGTSGGGSYNEQFF. CDR3 bases: TGTGCCAGCAGCTTAGGCACTAGCGGGGGGGGCTCCTACAATGAGCAGTTCTTC.